A single sample gave rise to the 28 T cell receptor beta chains below, sequenced in a study of T cell repertoires in cytomegalovirus infection (dated by TCRdb to between 2018 and 2020). Data came from an Illumina HiSeq 1500. TCRdb trimmed the raw reads at Q25, called clones with MiXCR and kept productive beta chains. CDR3 protein duplicates are merged, each entry listing the most common genes and DNA. Here the sample has approximately 990,000 distinct CDR3 sequences; about a third occur a single time. 11% to 15% of the sample rests with the top ten. These receptors' antigens are unknown. Explained via the paper, the treatment or condition label denotes: in vitro stimulation with specific CMV peptide epitopes to enrich CMV-specific T cells. The sample was cultured CD8+ T cells from PBMCs, taken from culture after CMV antigen stimulation. The receptor set was obtained from a human donor in good health (CMV status not recorded). Some clones in this sample may be carry-over from other donors' samples.

This clonotype was seen a few times. The chain combines TRBV4-2 with TRBJ2-7; 11 nucleotides align to TRBD2. CDR3 length: 19 residues. Germline loops: CDR1 LGHNA, CDR2 YNFKEQ. Trimming at V came to 0 bases and at J to 0 bases, leaving 10 bases not matched to a gene. This chain's CDR3 is CASSQDRDSGGASSYEQYF. The CDR3 DNA sequence: TGTGCCAGCAGCCAAGATCGGGATAGCGGGGGGGCAAGCTCCTACGAGCAGTACTTC.

The table lists this clonotype with many counts. The chain recombines TRBV7-6 with TRBJ1-5; D not certain. V shed 2 bases and J shed 4 bases, with 9 bases lying between them. This CDR3 is 14 amino acids long. CDR1 and CDR2 from the germline V gene are SGHVS and FNYEAQ. As DNA, the CDR3 is TGTGCCAGCAGCTTAAGGGAGGGAAATCAGCCCCAGCATTTT. Amino acid sequence: CASSLREGNQPQHF.

The chain employs TRBV27 and TRBJ2-1; no clear D gene. The V and J ends lost 6 bases and 7 bases respectively, with 16 bases between them. This CDR3 contains 14 residues. CDR1 is MNHEY, CDR2 SMNVEV, per germline (reference sequence). DNA for the CDR3: TGTGCCAGCAGCCAAGGTCCCCTTGGGAATGAGCAGTTCTTC. This encodes CASSQGPLGNEQFF.

This clonotype was seen more than once but under ten times. This rearrangement joins TRBV10-3 to TRBJ1-1; maybe TRBD1 (5 bases). Looked up from germline, CDR1 is ENHRY and CDR2 is SYGVKD. This CDR3 contains 17 residues. The V end was cut by 0 bases, the J end by 4 bases, with 18 bases between. CDR3 sequence: CAISESGGTPGGTEAFF. The CDR3 DNA reads TGTGCCATCAGTGAGTCGGGAGGGACCCCTGGGGGCACTGAAGCTTTCTTT.

This chain uses TRBV7-6 with TRBJ2-6; no reliable D call. The CDR3 contains 14 residues. Trimming pared 5 bases from V and 4 bases from J, leaving 9 bases between. Germline CDR1 and CDR2: SGHVS and FNYEAQ. CDR3 protein: CASSPPWGANVLTF. The CDR3 nucleotides read TGTGCCAGCAGCCCTCCCTGGGGGGCCAACGTCCTGACTTTC.

In its sample, this clonotype was seen a few times. The J gene is TRBJ2-5, the V gene TRBV7-2; D is undetermined. V lost 1 base, J lost 0 bases, and 9 bases lay in between. From germline, CDR1 is SGHTA and CDR2 FQGNSA. There are 15 residues in the CDR3. CDR3 sequence (DNA): TGTGCCAGCAGCTTAGGAAAGGGTTACCAAGAGACCCAGTACTTC. Protein sequence: CASSLGKGYQETQYF.

Comments on this clonotype: One end of the junction is discordant with germline, which a read error may explain. This chain uses TRBV12-3 or TRBV12-4 with TRBJ1-2; 8 bases align to TRBD1. This CDR3 contains 13 residues. In DNA, the CDR3 is TGTGCCAGCACGGGACAGGAGAACTATGACTACACCTTC. The encoded protein is CASTGQENYDYTF.

This clonotype was found a few times. The chain carries TRBV5-6 and TRBJ1-2; 11 bases are shared with TRBD1. The junction had 13 bases not matched to a gene; V was cut back by 4 bases and J by 5 bases. CDR1 and CDR2 (germline): SGHDT, YYEEEE. CDR3 length: 17 amino acids. CDR3 protein: CASSLGQGAVRRYGYTF. CDR3 sequence (DNA): TGTGCCAGCAGCCTTGGACAGGGGGCGGTTCGGAGGTATGGCTACACCTTC.

This clonotype was seen ten or more times. The genes are TRBV7-9 and TRBJ1-5; D is ambiguous. This CDR3 is 12 amino acids long. The germline CDR1 and CDR2 sequences are SEHNR and FQNEAQ (reference sequence). V was cut by 1 base and J by 5 bases, with 3 bases left in between. The CDR3 bases are TGTGCCAGCAGCTTAGAAGATCAGCCCCAGCATTTT. This gives the protein CASSLEDQPQHF.

This clonotype has only a few counts. This chain joins TRBV29-1 and TRBJ1-3; D might be TRBD1 (5 bases). Per the germline V gene, CDR1 is SQVTM and CDR2 is ANQGSEA. V was shortened by 6 bases and J by 0 bases, with 18 bases between the two germline ends. The CDR3 length is 16 residues. Here the CDR3 reads CSVTGRGQNSGNTIYF. The CDR3 DNA sequence: TGCAGCGTCACCGGGAGGGGCCAGAACTCTGGAAACACCATATATTTT.

The chain recombines TRBV2 with TRBJ2-1, with D perhaps assigned TRBD1 or TRBD2 (6 bases each). The V end lost 10 bases, the J end lost 0 bases, and 13 bases lay between the germline ends. The CDR3 extends over 14 amino acids. Germline values: CDR1 SNHLY, CDR2 FYNNEI. CDR3 DNA: TGTGCCACCCAAGGAGGGGGCTCCTACAATGAGCAGTTCTTC. It yields the protein CATQGGGSYNEQFF.

V and J are TRBV25-1 and TRBJ1-2; maybe TRBD1 (6 bases). Germline V gives CDR1 MGHDK, CDR2 SYGVNS. Trimming took 5 bases from V and 9 from J, leaving 16 bases between them. The CDR3 consists of 13 residues. CDR3 DNA sequence: TGTGCCAGCAGTTCGGGGGCCGCAGTGAGCTACACCTTC. It is translated as CASSSGAAVSYTF.

V usage is TRBV2 and J usage is TRBJ1-1, with D perhaps matching TRBD1 (5 bases). The CDR3 contains 12 residues. V was pared by 6 bases and J by 11 bases, with 16 bases between. Germline CDR1 and CDR2: SNHLY and FYNNEI. The CDR3 is CASSGTAGWAFF. The DNA of the CDR3 is TGTGCCAGCAGCGGGACCGCCGGGTGGGCTTTCTTT. Using reference TRBV2 and TRBJ1-1 for the parts outside the CDR3, the full variable domain is EPEVTQTPSHQVTQMGQEVILRCVPISNHLYFYWYRQILGQKVEFLVSFYNNEISEKSEIFDDQFSVERPDGSNFTLKIRSTKLEDSAMYFCASSGTAGWAFFGQGTRLTVV.

This clonotype turned up a few times. The rearrangement links TRBV6-5 to TRBJ2-1; a possible D gene is TRBD1 (6 bases). The CDR3 is made up of 14 amino acids. Per the germline V gene, CDR1 is MNHEY and CDR2 is SVGAGI. Trimming cost V 2 bases and J 2 bases, with 7 bases left between them. DNA of the CDR3: TGTGCCAGCAGTTACGGGACAACCTACAATGAGCAGTTCTTC. Encoded protein: CASSYGTTYNEQFF.

The table lists this clonotype with a few counts. This rearrangement joins TRBV12-3 or TRBV12-4 to TRBJ2-1; possibly TRBD1 for D (5 bases). The CDR3 totals 15 residues. V was shortened by 3 bases and J by 7 bases, with 16 bases between the two germline ends. DNA for the CDR3: TGTGCCAGCAGTTTGCTGGGGCGATTTCTGAATGAGCAGTTCTTC. It yields the protein CASSLLGRFLNEQFF.

The J gene is TRBJ1-5, the V gene TRBV27, with D possibly being TRBD1 (5 bases). The germline V and J ends were trimmed by 7 bases and 3 bases, with 13 bases remaining between them. The CDR3 loop spans 14 amino acids. Germline CDR1 reads MNHEY; CDR2 reads SMNVEV (reference sequence). CDR3 residues: CASIPPGVNQPQHF. The DNA of the CDR3 is TGTGCCAGCATCCCCCCGGGGGTCAATCAGCCCCAGCATTTT.

The CDR3 reads CASSSRGAHEQFF. Written as DNA, the CDR3 is TGTGCCAGCAGTTCGCGGGGGGCCCATGAGCAGTTCTTC. This sequence joins TRBV12-3 or TRBV12-4 and TRBJ2-1; 8 bases agree with TRBD2. The CDR3 is 13 amino acids. V lost 4 bases to trimming and J lost 8 bases; unmatched junction nucleotides: 4.

The sample holds a few counts of this clonotype. This chain uses TRBV6-6 with TRBJ1-2; D gene ambiguous. With 4 bases removed from V and 3 bases from J, the gap between germline ends came to 12 bases. The CDR3 is 14 amino acids. Germline V gene sequence: CDR1 MNHNY, CDR2 SVGAGI (reference sequence). This CDR3 reads CASSSRGLHYGYTF. CDR3 coding DNA: TGTGCCAGCAGTTCTCGCGGACTGCACTATGGCTACACCTTC.

The J gene is TRBJ1-2, the V gene TRBV27; TRBD1 might be the D (5 bases). CDR3 length: 13 amino acids. Germline assignment: CDR1 MNHEY and CDR2 SMNVEV (reference sequence). V was shortened by 5 bases and J by 8 bases, with 15 bases between the two germline ends. As DNA, the CDR3 is TGTGCCAGCAGTCGGGGGACTCCCTGGGGCTACACCTTC. Translating it yields CASSRGTPWGYTF.

The chain combines TRBV2 with TRBJ2-2; D remains ambiguous. V was trimmed by 8 bases and J by 1 base, leaving 8 bases between them. The CDR3 covers 13 residues. CDR1 and CDR2 (germline): SNHLY, FYNNEI. The CDR3 coding sequence is TGTGCCAGCGGTTTCCAGAACACCGGGGAGCTGTTTTTT. It encodes CASGFQNTGELFF.

This clonotype was counted ten times or more. CDR3 coding DNA: TGTGCCAGCAGCTCACCAGGACTTGTTGAAGCTTTCTTT. This encodes CASSSPGLVEAFF. V gene TRBV7-8 combines with J gene TRBJ1-1; the D is unclear. CDR3 size: 13 residues. V was shortened by 4 bases and J by 7 bases, with 13 bases between the two germline ends. Germline V lookup: CDR1 SGHVS, CDR2 FQNEAQ.

In its sample, this clonotype was seen a few times. The genes are TRBV12-3 or TRBV12-4 and TRBJ2-5; 8 nucleotides agree with TRBD2. The CDR3 loop spans 15 amino acids. The junction had 4 bases not matched to a gene; V was cut back by 3 bases and J by 1 base. CDR3 nucleotides: TGTGCCAGCAGTTTTGGGACTAGTTTCCAAGAGACCCAGTACTTC. Translated, it gives CASSFGTSFQETQYF.

This sequence joins TRBV24-1 and TRBJ2-5, with D possibly matching TRBD1 (6 bases). Trimming removed 3 bases at V and 2 bases at J, with 15 bases between. The length of the CDR3 is 16 residues. Germline assignment: CDR1 KGHDR and CDR2 SFDVKD. CDR3 protein: CATSDMGAIQQETQYF. In nucleotides, the CDR3 is TGTGCCACCAGTGATATGGGGGCGATACAGCAAGAGACCCAGTACTTC.

The chain combines TRBV27 with TRBJ2-3, with 7 bases aligning to TRBD1. Losses at the gene ends were 4 bases for V and 1 base for J; bases not matched to a gene: 8. This CDR3 spans 16 amino acids. The V gene's germline CDR1 is MNHEY and CDR2 SMNVEV (reference sequence). CDR3 sequence reads: CASSSRQGRGTDTQYF. CDR3 DNA: TGTGCCAGCAGTTCCCGACAGGGCAGGGGCACAGATACGCAGTATTTT.

This clonotype showed up just a few times. This chain connects TRBV12-3 or TRBV12-4 to TRBJ2-2, with a possible D match to TRBD2 (6 bases). The CDR3 covers 16 residues. Trimming removed 6 bases from V and 1 base from J, with 15 bases in between. The CDR3 region is CASSPAGLENTGELFF. In nucleotides, the CDR3 is TGTGCCAGCAGCCCTGCGGGGCTGGAGAACACCGGGGAGCTGTTTTTT.

J is TRBJ2-6 and V is TRBV29-1; D not certain. Trimming left V 3 bases short and J 0 bases short, with 12 bases between. In germline, CDR1 is SQVTM, CDR2 ANQGSEA. The CDR3 is 16 amino acids. The CDR3 sequence: CSVEEQLYSGANVLTF. As DNA, the CDR3 is TGCAGCGTTGAGGAACAGTTATACTCTGGGGCCAACGTCCTGACTTTC. Variable domain in full (rest from reference TRBV29-1 and TRBJ2-6): SAVISQKPSRDICQRGTSLTIQCQVDSQVTMMFWYRQQPGQSLTLIATANQGSEATYESGFVIDKFPISRPNLTFSTLTVSNMSPEDSSIYLCSVEEQLYSGANVLTFGAGSRLTVL.

The chain couples TRBV12-5 to TRBJ2-7; TRBD2 aligns across 7 bases. After removal of 3 bases from V and 0 bases from J, the junction contained 14 bases not matched to a gene. This CDR3 contains 18 residues. Germline V CDR1 and CDR2: LGHNT, FRNRAP. CDR3 DNA: TGTGCTAGTGGTTTTGGTCCCAGCGGGGACCCGAGCTCCTACGAGCAGTACTTC. Amino acid sequence: CASGFGPSGDPSSYEQYF.

This clonotype has just a few counts. CDR3 DNA sequence: TGTGCCAGCAGTCCTAGGGGGGAGAGGAATGAGCAGTTCTTC. Translation gives CASSPRGERNEQFF. The chain has TRBV27 and TRBJ2-1; TRBD1 or TRBD2 may be the D gene (6 bases each). CDR3 length equals 14 residues. The V gene lost 5 bases and the J gene lost 7 bases, with 15 bases spanning the gap. The germline V gene has CDR1 MNHEY and CDR2 SMNVEV (reference sequence).